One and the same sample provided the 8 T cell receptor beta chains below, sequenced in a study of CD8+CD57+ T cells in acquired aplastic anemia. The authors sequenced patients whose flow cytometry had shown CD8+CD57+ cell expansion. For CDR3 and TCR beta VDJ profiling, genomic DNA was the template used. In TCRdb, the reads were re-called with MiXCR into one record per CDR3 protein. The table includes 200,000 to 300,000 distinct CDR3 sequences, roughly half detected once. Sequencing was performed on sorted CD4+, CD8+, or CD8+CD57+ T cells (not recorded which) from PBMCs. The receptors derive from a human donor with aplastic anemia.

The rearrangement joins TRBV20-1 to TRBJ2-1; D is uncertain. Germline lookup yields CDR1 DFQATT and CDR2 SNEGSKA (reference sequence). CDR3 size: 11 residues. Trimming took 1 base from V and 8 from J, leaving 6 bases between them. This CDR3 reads CSARAGHEQFF. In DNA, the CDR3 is TGCAGTGCTAGAGCGGGTCATGAGCAGTTCTTC.

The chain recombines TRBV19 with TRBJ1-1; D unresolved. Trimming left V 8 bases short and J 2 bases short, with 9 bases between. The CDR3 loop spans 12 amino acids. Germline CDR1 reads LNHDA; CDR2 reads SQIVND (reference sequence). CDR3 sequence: CASRMPNTEAFF. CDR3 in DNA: TGTGCCAGTCGGATGCCTAACACTGAAGCTTTCTTT.

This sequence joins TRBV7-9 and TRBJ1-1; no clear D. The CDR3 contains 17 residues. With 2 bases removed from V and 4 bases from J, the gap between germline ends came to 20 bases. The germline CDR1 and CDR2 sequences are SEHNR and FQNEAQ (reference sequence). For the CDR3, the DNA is TGTGCCAGCAGCTTATCCCTCCGTTGGGGTGATGGCACTGAAGCTTTCTTT. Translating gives CASSLSLRWGDGTEAFF.

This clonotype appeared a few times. The CDR3 DNA reads TGTGCCAGCAGCTGGGACAGGAACACTGAAGCTTTCTTT. It yields the protein CASSWDRNTEAFF. V is TRBV7-2 and J is TRBJ1-1, with 7 nucleotides matching TRBD1. The V and J ends lost 4 bases and 1 base, in that order; junction bases with no gene match: 0. This CDR3 spans 13 amino acids. Germline CDR1 and CDR2: SGHTA and FQGNSA.

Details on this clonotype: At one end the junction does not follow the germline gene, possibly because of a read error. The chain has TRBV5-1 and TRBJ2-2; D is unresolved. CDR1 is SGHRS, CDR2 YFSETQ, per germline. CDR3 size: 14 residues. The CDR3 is CASSIPVGPGELFF. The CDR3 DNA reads TGTGCCAGCAGCATCCCGGTGGGCCCCGGGGAGCTGTTTTTT.

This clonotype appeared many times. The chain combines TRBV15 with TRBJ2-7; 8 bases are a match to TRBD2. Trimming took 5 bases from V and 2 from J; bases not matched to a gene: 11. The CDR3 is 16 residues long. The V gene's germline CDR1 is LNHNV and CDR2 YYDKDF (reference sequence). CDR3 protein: CATSGPPSGGPYEQYF. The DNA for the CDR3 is TGTGCCACCAGCGGCCCCCCTTCGGGAGGGCCCTACGAGCAGTACTTC.

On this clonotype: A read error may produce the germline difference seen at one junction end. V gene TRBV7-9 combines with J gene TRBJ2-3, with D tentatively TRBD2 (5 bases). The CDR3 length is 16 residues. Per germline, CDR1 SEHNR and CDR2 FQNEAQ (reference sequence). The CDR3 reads CASSQESGGHTDTQYF. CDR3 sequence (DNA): TGCGCCAGCAGCCAAGAAAGCGGCGGTCACACAGATACGCAGTATTTT.

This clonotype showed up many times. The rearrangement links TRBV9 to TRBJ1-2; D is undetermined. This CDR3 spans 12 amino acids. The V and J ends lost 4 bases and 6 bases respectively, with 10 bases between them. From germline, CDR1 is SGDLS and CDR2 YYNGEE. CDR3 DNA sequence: TGTGCCAGCAGCTCCCGGACCGATGGCTACACCTTC. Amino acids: CASSSRTDGYTF.